Listed below are T cell receptor beta chains from one sample, sequenced in a study of blood T cell repertoires in COVID-19. Sequencing used immunoSEQ multiplex PCR; TCRdb keeps in-frame clones, though not all of them. The sample lists about 59,000 clones, around 70% occurring once. Sequencing was performed on peripheral blood. These receptors originate from an older woman with acute or convalescent COVID-19. Both conserved end residues are part of each CDR3. The order of the fields is D gene, V gene, clone size, J gene, CDR3 DNA, CDR3 protein. A D gene is named only where the DNA matches it firmly. Expanded clones are given a class, and other clones once, few, many or no size at all.

>.|TRBV5-1|.|TRBJ1-5
TGCGCCAGCAGCCCGGGGGAGGGACAGCCCCAGCATTTT
CASSPGEGQPQHF
>.|TRBV24-1|once|TRBJ2-3
TGTGCCACTGGGGGCGCCACGACAGATACGCAGTATTTT
CATGGATTDTQYF
>.|TRBV9|.|TRBJ1-1
TGTGCCAGCAGCGTGGGGCCAGGGTGGGGAACTGAAGCTTTCTTT
CASSVGPGWGTEAFF
>TRBD1|TRBV7-6|.|TRBJ2-3
TGTGCCAGCAGCCCGACAGGGCGGAGTGCAGATACGCAGTATTTT
CASSPTGRSADTQYF
>.|TRBV5-8|few|TRBJ1-5
TGTGCCAGCAGCCCCAGGGTGTATGGCAATCAGCCCCAGCATTTT
CASSPRVYGNQPQHF
>.|TRBV5-4|.|TRBJ1-4
TGTGCCAGCAGCTTGAGAGGGACAACTAATGAAAAACTGTTTTTT
CASSLRGTTNEKLFF
>TRBD1|TRBV5-1|few|TRBJ1-1
TGCGCCAGCAGCTTGGTGGGGACAGGGGAGGAAGCTTTCTTT
CASSLVGTGEEAFF
>.|TRBV2|.|TRBJ1-1
TGTGCCAGCAGTGAAATGGCAGGGCTTGCCACTGAAGCTTTCTTT
CASSEMAGLATEAFF
>.|TRBV24-1|.|TRBJ1-5
TGTGCCACCAGCAGGGATAGCAATCAGCCCCAGCATTTT
CATSRDSNQPQHF
>.|TRBV5-6|.|TRBJ2-3
TGTGCCAGCAGCTCGAGGGATACGCAGTATTTT
CASSSRDTQYF
>TRBD2|TRBV18|.|TRBJ2-6
TGTGCCAGCTCACTAACCTCGAAGCGGGGGGACTCTGGGGCCAACGTCCTGACTTTC
CASSLTSKRGDSGANVLTF
>.|TRBV23-1|.|TRBJ1-3
TGCGCCAGCAGTCAATCGCGGTCAGGGGCCCATGGAAACACCATATATTTT
CASSQSRSGAHGNTIYF
>.|TRBV18|.|TRBJ1-1
TGTGCCAGCTCACCGTGGGGGGTGAACACTGAAGCTTTCTTT
CASSPWGVNTEAFF
>TRBD1|TRBV29-1|once|TRBJ2-4
TGCAGCGTAAGCACCGGGACAGGGGAAAACATTCAGTACTTC
CSVSTGTGENIQYF
>.|TRBV7-2|.|TRBJ2-1
TGTGCCAGCAGCCTCCGATCAGGGGGGTCCTACAATGAGCAGTTCTTC
CASSLRSGGSYNEQFF
>.|TRBV7-3|.|TRBJ2-3
TGTGCCAGCAGCCCCGGGAGCACAGATACGCAGTATTTT
CASSPGSTDTQYF
>.|TRBV19|.|TRBJ1-1
TGTGCCAGTGCTCCGCTGAGAGGGAACACTGAAGCTTTCTTT
CASAPLRGNTEAFF
>.|TRBV5-1|.|TRBJ2-5
TGCGCCAGCAGCCCCCATGGGGGGGGCAGGGGAGGAGAGACCCAGTACTTC
CASSPHGGGRGGETQYF
>.|TRBV3-1/TRBV3-2|.|TRBJ1-2
TGTGCCAGCAGCCAAGAGGTCAGGCTAACGTCTAACTATGGCTACACCTTC
CASSQEVRLTSNYGYTF
>.|TRBV4-2|.|TRBJ1-6
TGTGCCAGCAGCCAAGATGAGACTCCTCGGTATTCACCCCTCCACTTT
CASSQDETPRYSPLHF
>TRBD1|TRBV2|.|TRBJ1-6
TGTGCCAGCAGCGACAGGGGCCGTAATTCACCCCTCCACTTT
CASSDRGRNSPLHF
>.|TRBV6-5|.|TRBJ1-6
TGTGCCAGCTTAGGAAGCGGGAATTCACCCCTCCACTTT
CASLGSGNSPLHF
>TRBD1|TRBV11-2|.|TRBJ1-5
TGTGCCAGCAGCTCGGGACAGGGGGCCGGGCAGCCCCAGCATTTT
CASSSGQGAGQPQHF
>.|TRBV4-2|.|TRBJ2-5
TGTGCCAGCAGCCAAGAAAGGCGGCTGGAAGAGACCCAGTACTTC
CASSQERRLEETQYF
>.|TRBV3-1/TRBV3-2|.|TRBJ1-5
TGTGCCAGCAGCCAAGGCAGGGGTGCCCTTAGCAATCAGCCCCAGCATTTT
CASSQGRGALSNQPQHF
>TRBD1|TRBV6-5|.|TRBJ1-2
TGTGCCAGCAGTTATATCGACAGGGCTGTTGGCTACACCTTC
CASSYIDRAVGYTF
>.|TRBV19|.|TRBJ1-2
TGTGCCAGCAGAACAGGGTTTGGGTACTATGGCTACACCTTC
CASRTGFGYYGYTF
>.|TRBV27|few|TRBJ1-1
TGTGCCAGCAGCCCGCTCGACAGGTATGAAGCTTTCTTT
CASSPLDRYEAFF
>TRBD1|TRBV7-8|.|TRBJ1-3
TGTGCCAGCAGCCGAGACAGGGCCTCAAACACCATATATTTT
CASSRDRASNTIYF
>.|TRBV29-1|.|TRBJ2-6
TGCAGCGACTATGACCTCTCTGGGGCCAACGTCCTGACTTTC
CSDYDLSGANVLTF
>.|TRBV6-1|few|TRBJ1-2
TGTGCCAGCAGTTATAACGTCGGGGGCTACACCTTC
CASSYNVGGYTF
>.|TRBV27|.|TRBJ2-3
TGTGCCAGCAGTTTAGACGGGGGATTGGGCACAGATACGCAGTATTTT
CASSLDGGLGTDTQYF
>.|TRBV19|.|TRBJ1-2
TGTGCCAGTTCCCCAAGGGTGTTGCGAGACGGAGGCTATGGCTACACCTTC
CASSPRVLRDGGYGYTF
>TRBD1|TRBV30|.|TRBJ2-1
TGTGCCTGGATCAGGGGGACCTACAATGAGCAGTTCTTC
CAWIRGTYNEQFF
>TRBD1|TRBV5-4|.|TRBJ2-7
TGTGCCAGCAGCAGCGGACAGGGGGCAGAATACGAGCAGTACTTC
CASSSGQGAEYEQYF
>.|TRBV5-1|.|TRBJ2-3
TGCGCCGCTCAGGAGGGGCCTCGCGGCACAGATACGCAGTATTTT
CAAQEGPRGTDTQYF
>.|TRBV9|.|TRBJ1-1
TGTGCCAGCAGCGTAGCTACAGGACCCAACACTGAAGCTTTCTTT
CASSVATGPNTEAFF
>.|TRBV7-3|.|TRBJ2-1
TGTGCCAGCAGCTTAGCGGCAGGGTCCTACAATGAGCAGTTCTTC
CASSLAAGSYNEQFF
>.|TRBV5-1|once|TRBJ2-2
TGCGCCAGCAGCTTGGGTCACAGCGGAGGCTTCACCGGGGAGCTGTTTTTT
CASSLGHSGGFTGELFF